A single sample is the source of the 30 T cell receptor beta chains below, sequenced in a study of blood T cell repertoires in COVID-19. Assay: immunoSEQ multiplex PCR; the TCRdb copy retains only in-frame clones and omits some. The sample yields 150,000 to 200,000 clones, around 90% seen once. Sequenced input: peripheral blood. These receptors were collected from a man aged 60 to 69 with acute or convalescent COVID-19.

The V gene is TRBV5-1, the J gene TRBJ2-7; D is undetermined. V gave up 4 bases and J gave up 4 bases, with 6 bases separating them. Germline assignment: CDR1 SGHRS and CDR2 YFSETQ. CDR3 length equals 11 residues. CDR3 sequence (DNA): TGCGCCAGCAGCGAGGATTACGAGCAGTACTTC. Translating it yields CASSEDYEQYF. Supplemented by reference TRBV5-1 and TRBJ2-7, the full variable domain reads KAGVTQTPRYLIKTRGQQVTLSCSPISGHRSVSWYQQTPGQGLQFLFEYFSETQRNKGNFPGRFSGRQFSNSRSEMNVSTLELGDSALYLCASSEDYEQYFGPGTRLTVT.

This chain joins TRBV18 and TRBJ2-1; 9 bases agree with TRBD2. V lost 6 bases and J lost 9; bases outside the gene matches: 12. CDR1 is KGHSH and CDR2 is LQKENI in the germline V gene. This CDR3 spans 15 amino acids. The CDR3 is CASSPGAGGRGEQFF. Here the CDR3 DNA reads TGTGCCAGCTCTCCAGGGGCGGGAGGGCGAGGTGAGCAGTTCTTC.

The chain employs TRBV21-1 and TRBJ1-5. TRBV21-1 is tagged as a pseudogene. The CDR3 runs to 15 residues. CDR3 sequence (DNA): TGTGCCAGCGGCAAAAGGCCAGTGAGCGATCAGCCCCAGCATTTT. Encoded protein: CASGKRPVSDQPQHF.

This clone was picked up a small number of times. The chain links TRBV28 to TRBJ1-1; D might be TRBD1 (6 bases). The CDR3 runs 13 residues. CDR1 MDHEN and CDR2 SYDVKM come from the germline V gene. V was pared by 2 bases and J by 10 bases, with 14 bases between. Here the CDR3 reads CASSLNRAGGAFF. The CDR3, as DNA: TGTGCCAGCAGTTTAAACAGGGCGGGGGGAGCTTTCTTT.

The V and J genes are TRBV5-1 and TRBJ2-3; 11 bases are shared with TRBD2. J was trimmed by 4 bases and V by 6 bases; bases with no gene match: 4. This CDR3 spans 14 amino acids. In germline, CDR1 is SGHRS, CDR2 YFSETQ. The CDR3 coding sequence is TGCGCCAGCACTGTAGCGGGGGGGGCAGATACGCAGTATTTT. Residues: CASTVAGGADTQYF. Filled out from reference TRBV5-1 and TRBJ2-3, the complete variable domain reads KAGVTQTPRYLIKTRGQQVTLSCSPISGHRSVSWYQQTPGQGLQFLFEYFSETQRNKGNFPGRFSGRQFSNSRSEMNVSTLELGDSALYLCASTVAGGADTQYFGPGTRLTVL.

This clone was counted between two and nine times. The CDR3 region has the DNA TGCGCCAGCAGCCAAGATAAATCGGGAGGGCCCGCAGATACGCAGTATTTT. This codes for CASSQDKSGGPADTQYF. The rearrangement links TRBV4-3 to TRBJ2-3, with 8 nucleotides matching TRBD2. Germline V gene data show CDR1 as LGHNA and CDR2 as YSLEER. V lost 0 bases and J lost 4; bases outside the gene matches: 9. CDR3 length equals 17 residues.

V usage is TRBV10-3 and J usage is TRBJ1-2; 7 nucleotides align to TRBD1. Germline V gene lookup returns CDR1 ENHRY and CDR2 SYGVKD. CDR3 length equals 14 residues. V was clipped by 4 bases and J by 3 bases; unmatched bases: 5. The CDR3 protein is CAISGGGPDYGYTF. In nucleotides, the CDR3 is TGTGCCATCAGTGGAGGGGGCCCGGACTATGGCTACACCTTC.

The chain has TRBV7-2 and TRBJ2-7, with D perhaps matching TRBD2 (6 bases). In germline, CDR1 is SGHTA, CDR2 FQGNSA. Deletions cut 3 bases from V and 3 bases from J, with 15 bases between. This CDR3 region has 15 residues. The CDR3 DNA sequence: TGTGCCAGCAGCTTCTTCGACGGGGGAGGCTACGAGCAGTACTTC. As protein: CASSFFDGGGYEQYF.

V usage is TRBV14 and J usage is TRBJ2-5; TRBD2 matches 13 bases. The CDR3 totals 17 residues. Looked up from germline, CDR1 is SGHDN and CDR2 is FVKESK. With V trimmed by 4 bases and J by 2 bases, 7 bases remained unmatched. DNA of the CDR3: TGTGCCAGCAGCCGAAGGGGACTAGCGGGAAGGCAAGAGACCCAGTACTTC. It encodes CASSRRGLAGRQETQYF.

This chain uses TRBV29-1 with TRBJ1-2; a possible D gene is TRBD1 (6 bases). The CDR3 spans 12 residues. Germline-derived CDR1 and CDR2 are SQVTM and ANQGSEA. Deletions cut 7 bases from V and 6 bases from J, with 15 bases between. The CDR3 bases are TGCAGCGCCCGGACAGACCCTAATGGCTACACCTTC. It is translated as CSARTDPNGYTF.

The chain has TRBV4-2 and TRBJ1-2, with D hard to call. The CDR3 runs to 14 residues. Germline values: CDR1 LGHNA, CDR2 YNFKEQ. The V end lost 1 base, the J end lost 0 bases, and 6 bases lay between the germline ends. The DNA of the CDR3 is TGTGCCAGCAGCCAAGTTTCAGCTAACTATGGCTACACCTTC. It specifies CASSQVSANYGYTF.

This rearrangement joins TRBV11-2 to TRBJ2-5; D call uncertain. The CDR3 spans 14 residues. The germline V gene encodes CDR1 SGHAT and CDR2 FQNNGV. Trimming took 1 base from V and 2 from J, leaving 8 bases between them. The chain's CDR3 is CASSLVGRQETQYF. The DNA of the CDR3 is TGTGCCAGCAGCTTAGTAGGCAGGCAAGAGACCCAGTACTTC.

The rearrangement joins TRBV11-3 to TRBJ1-2, with 7 bases lining up with TRBD1. Germline V lookup: CDR1 SGHNT, CDR2 YENEEA. CDR3 length: 13 residues. With V trimmed by 3 bases and J by 8 bases, 6 bases remained unmatched. The CDR3 is CASSFPQGRGYTF. The CDR3 bases are TGTGCCAGCAGCTTTCCACAGGGGCGAGGCTACACCTTC.

This clone was observed many times. The rearrangement uses TRBV5-1 and TRBJ2-1, with 9 positions matching TRBD1. Germline V gene sequence: CDR1 SGHRS, CDR2 YFSETQ. The CDR3 totals 14 residues. Trimming cost V 4 bases and J 9 bases; bases outside gene matches: 8. CDR3 protein: CASSPEDRGGEQFF. In DNA form, the CDR3 reads TGCGCCAGCAGCCCGGAGGACAGGGGCGGTGAGCAGTTCTTC. The whole variable domain, filled in from reference TRBV5-1 and TRBJ2-1, reads KAGVTQTPRYLIKTRGQQVTLSCSPISGHRSVSWYQQTPGQGLQFLFEYFSETQRNKGNFPGRFSGRQFSNSRSEMNVSTLELGDSALYLCASSPEDRGGEQFFGPGTRLTVL.

A single count supports this clone. This sequence joins TRBV23-1 and TRBJ2-5; 7 bases are shared with TRBD1. TRBV23-1 is marked as an open reading frame, function uncertain. The CDR3 is 16 residues long. Losses at the gene ends were 0 bases for V and 0 bases for J; bases not matched to a gene: 4. The CDR3: CASSQSDRPYQETQYF. The CDR3 coding sequence is TGCGCCAGCAGTCAATCGGACAGGCCGTACCAAGAGACCCAGTACTTC.

The chain carries TRBV11-3 and TRBJ1-1; 8 bases match TRBD1. Germline CDR1 SGHNT, CDR2 YENEEA. The CDR3 consists of 15 residues. V shed 5 bases and J 4 bases; nucleotides not matched to a gene: 9. This chain's CDR3 is CASSPRTGLSTEAFF. CDR3 in DNA: TGTGCCAGCAGCCCCCGGACAGGGCTGAGCACTGAAGCTTTCTTT.

The gene calls are TRBV9 and TRBJ1-6; TRBD1 is a possible D gene (5 bases). CDR3 length: 15 amino acids. Germline V gene sequence: CDR1 SGDLS, CDR2 YYNGEE. The ends were cut back, 3 bases at V and 7 bases at J, with 14 bases in the middle. The CDR3 region has the DNA TGTGCCAGCAGCGGCCGCGGGGCTGAGAATTCACCCCTCCACTTT. Translation: CASSGRGAENSPLHF.

The V and J genes are TRBV11-3 and TRBJ2-7; 8 nucleotides line up with TRBD2. CDR3 length equals 16 residues. With 0 bases clipped from V and 9 bases from J, the junction kept 13 bases outside the gene matches. Germline lookup yields CDR1 SGHNT and CDR2 YENEEA. DNA of the CDR3: TGTGCCAGCAGCTTAGATATGCGGGAGGCATTTGGAGGGCAGTACTTC. Protein sequence: CASSLDMREAFGGQYF.

This chain connects TRBV10-3 to TRBJ2-2; 7 nucleotides align to TRBD1. Germline-derived CDR1 and CDR2 are ENHRY and SYGVKD. The CDR3 is 14 amino acids. Trimming cost V 7 bases and J 4 bases; bases outside gene matches: 6. The CDR3 coding sequence is TGTGCCATCAAGGACAGGCAAGGCACCGGGGAGCTGTTTTTT. It translates to CAIKDRQGTGELFF.

The V gene is TRBV6-5, the J gene TRBJ1-6, with 7 positions matching TRBD1. Germline V CDR1 and CDR2: MNHEY, SVGAGI. CDR3 length: 14 residues. Trimming cost V 5 bases and J 7 bases; bases outside gene matches: 5. The CDR3 region is CASSRGTENSPLHF. The DNA of the CDR3 is TGTGCCAGCAGTCGAGGGACAGAAAATTCACCCCTCCACTTT.

J is TRBJ2-7 and V is TRBV5-6; TRBD1 agrees at 12 bases. This CDR3 comprises 15 residues. Germline CDR1 SGHDT, CDR2 YYEEEE. V lost 4 bases to trimming and J lost 5 bases; unmatched junction nucleotides: 7. CDR3 residues: CASSPPGQGAHEQYV. As DNA, the CDR3 is TGTGCCAGCAGCCCGCCGGGACAGGGGGCCCACGAGCAGTACGTC.

The chain is built from TRBV5-1 and TRBJ2-2; D is perhaps TRBD1 (7 bases). Germline CDR1 is SGHRS and CDR2 is YFSETQ. The CDR3 runs 15 residues. V dropped 4 bases and J dropped 5 bases, with 15 bases sitting between them. CDR3 amino acids: CASSPQTGTTGELFF. CDR3 coding DNA: TGCGCCAGCAGCCCTCAGACAGGGACTACCGGGGAGCTGTTTTTT.

This sequence joins TRBV10-3 and TRBJ1-4; 7 positions agree with TRBD1. This CDR3 comprises 16 residues. Germline V gene sequence: CDR1 ENHRY, CDR2 SYGVKD. The junction had 9 bases not matched to a gene; V was cut back by 0 bases and J by 8 bases. The CDR3 sequence: CAISESRQGKEEKLFF. The CDR3 DNA reads as TGTGCCATCAGTGAGTCCCGACAGGGAAAGGAGGAAAAACTGTTTTTT.

The CDR3 nucleotides are TGTGCCAGCAGCGGAACAGGGTTAAACTATGGCTACACCTTC. Its translation: CASSGTGLNYGYTF. This chain uses TRBV7-9 with TRBJ1-2; possible D gene TRBD1, 6 bases. Germline assignment: CDR1 SEHNR and CDR2 FQNEAQ (reference sequence). Trimming took 5 bases from V and 2 from J, leaving 12 bases between them. The CDR3 extends over 14 amino acids.

The J gene is TRBJ2-1, the V gene TRBV19, with a weak D call TRBD2 (6 bases). The V end was cut by 7 bases, the J end by 3 bases, with 13 bases between. The germline gives CDR1 LNHDA, CDR2 SQIVND (reference sequence). This CDR3 has 14 amino acids. The CDR3 DNA is TGTGCCAGTAAAGGAGGGGCTAACTACAATGAGCAGTTCTTC. Protein product: CASKGGANYNEQFF.

The CDR3 sequence is CATSDPRTSGNEQYF. The CDR3 nucleotides read TGTGCCACCAGTGATCCCAGGACTAGCGGTAACGAGCAGTACTTC. The V gene is TRBV24-1, the J gene TRBJ2-7; 10 bases match TRBD2. Germline V gene data show CDR1 as KGHDR and CDR2 as SFDVKD. This CDR3 spans 15 amino acids. J was trimmed by 5 bases and V by 3 bases; bases with no gene match: 6.

The rearrangement links TRBV7-2 to TRBJ1-5; no definite D call. CDR1 and CDR2 from the germline V gene are SGHTA and FQGNSA. V dropped 1 base and J dropped 7 bases, with 11 bases sitting between them. There are 14 residues in the CDR3. The CDR3 loop reads CASSLESRAQPQHF. The CDR3 DNA is TGTGCCAGCAGCTTAGAATCGAGGGCGCAGCCCCAGCATTTT.

This rearrangement joins TRBV19 to TRBJ2-1; 10 bases map to TRBD2. CDR1 and CDR2 (germline): LNHDA, SQIVND (reference sequence). The CDR3 runs to 15 residues. J lost 2 bases, V lost 5 bases, and 3 bases had no gene match. The CDR3 region is CASSAGTSAYNEQFF. The CDR3 nucleotides read TGTGCCAGTAGTGCCGGGACTAGCGCCTACAATGAGCAGTTCTTC.

The CDR3 is CATTPWSEVTEAFF. DNA of the CDR3: TGTGCCACCACTCCATGGAGCGAAGTCACTGAAGCTTTCTTT. This chain links TRBV28 with TRBJ1-1; D is ambiguous. CDR1 is MDHEN, CDR2 SYDVKM, per germline. V lost 10 bases and J lost 4, with 19 bases in between. This CDR3 is built from 14 residues.

The CDR3 DNA follows: TGTGCCAGCAGCACAGGGGCGACCCAGTACTTC. This encodes CASSTGATQYF. J is TRBJ2-5 and V is TRBV11-2, with 7 bases identical to TRBD1. Unmatched junction bases numbered 1, after V lost 5 bases and J lost 7 bases. This CDR3 is 11 amino acids long. Germline CDR1 and CDR2: SGHAT and FQNNGV.